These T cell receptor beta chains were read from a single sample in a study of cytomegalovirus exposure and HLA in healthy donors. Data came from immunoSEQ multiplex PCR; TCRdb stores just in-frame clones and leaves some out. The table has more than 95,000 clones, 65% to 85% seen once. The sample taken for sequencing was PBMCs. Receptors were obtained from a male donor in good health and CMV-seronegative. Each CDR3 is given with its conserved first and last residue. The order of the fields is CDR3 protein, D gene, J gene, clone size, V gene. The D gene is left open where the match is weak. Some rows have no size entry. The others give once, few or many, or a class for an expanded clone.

cdr3_aa: CASSIMDSRDSLLSQHF
d_call: TRBD1
j_call: TRBJ1-5
clone_size: .
v_call: TRBV19

cdr3_aa: CASSEQGLDMMNTEAFF
d_call: .
j_call: TRBJ1-1
clone_size: .
v_call: TRBV6-1

cdr3_aa: CASSLSQGAWETQYF
d_call: TRBD1
j_call: TRBJ2-5
clone_size: .
v_call: TRBV7-3

cdr3_aa: CASSLAVGSSAYEQYF
d_call: .
j_call: TRBJ2-7
clone_size: .
v_call: TRBV5-1

cdr3_aa: CATSSSNGDTSYEQYF
d_call: .
j_call: TRBJ2-7
clone_size: many
v_call: TRBV15

cdr3_aa: CASTPKEQEREQFF
d_call: .
j_call: TRBJ2-1
clone_size: .
v_call: TRBV6-1

cdr3_aa: CASSLRFRQLNTEAFF
d_call: .
j_call: TRBJ1-1
clone_size: .
v_call: TRBV28

cdr3_aa: CASSPGLASDTQYF
d_call: TRBD2
j_call: TRBJ2-3
clone_size: .
v_call: TRBV7-7

cdr3_aa: CASSQDGSFNQPQHF
d_call: .
j_call: TRBJ1-5
clone_size: .
v_call: TRBV4-1

cdr3_aa: CSVAGTGDQPQHF
d_call: TRBD1
j_call: TRBJ1-5
clone_size: .
v_call: TRBV29-1

cdr3_aa: CASSRTTSPKAFF
d_call: .
j_call: TRBJ1-1
clone_size: .
v_call: TRBV28

cdr3_aa: CASSLDASGNVLETQYF
d_call: TRBD2
j_call: TRBJ2-5
clone_size: .
v_call: TRBV5-1